Following are 22 T cell receptor beta chains from one sample sequenced in a study of cytomegalovirus exposure and HLA in healthy donors. Repertoires were generated with immunoSEQ multiplex PCR, while TCRdb's copy carries only in-frame clones and drops some. Among some 130,000 clones listed, roughly nine tenths were seen once. Input material: PBMCs. The source of these receptors is a woman aged 18-29 years in good health and CMV-seronegative.

The J gene is TRBJ1-6, the V gene TRBV6-5; 7 bases are shared with TRBD1. The CDR3 totals 15 residues. J lost 9 bases, V lost 7 bases, and 12 bases had no gene match. Germline lookup yields CDR1 MNHEY and CDR2 SVGAGI. CDR3 region: CASTQGTVWGSPLHF. The CDR3 region has the DNA TGTGCCAGCACACAGGGGACAGTCTGGGGTTCACCCCTCCACTTT.

This sequence joins TRBV19 and TRBJ2-7, with TRBD1 as a possible D gene (5 bases). The V and J ends lost 6 bases and 0 bases respectively, with 9 bases between them. Germline CDR1 and CDR2: LNHDA and SQIVND (reference sequence). This CDR3 is built from 13 residues. CDR3 region: CASRDTSSYEQYF. The CDR3 region has the DNA TGTGCCAGTAGGGACACCAGCTCCTACGAGCAGTACTTC.

This sequence joins TRBV6-1 and TRBJ1-1; D gene unclear. Per the germline V gene, CDR1 is MNHNS and CDR2 is SASEGT. V shed 8 bases and J shed 4 bases, with 17 bases lying between them. CDR3 size: 14 residues. In nucleotides, the CDR3 is TGTGCCAGCCGCAGACGGGATTCGGCCACTGAAGCTTTCTTT. Translating gives CASRRRDSATEAFF.

Only a few counts were recorded for this clone. This chain uses TRBV11-2 with TRBJ2-1; D is perhaps TRBD1 (6 bases). Trimming pared 9 bases from V and 4 bases from J, leaving 16 bases between. This CDR3 has 14 residues. Germline V CDR1 and CDR2: SGHAT, FQNNGV. Here the CDR3 reads CASNRGQGYNEQFF. For the CDR3, the DNA is TGTGCCAGTAACCGTGGGCAGGGGTACAATGAGCAGTTCTTC.

This clone was recorded once. V usage is TRBV7-2 and J usage is TRBJ2-7, with 11 bases that match TRBD2. V lost 5 bases to trimming and J lost 3 bases; unmatched junction nucleotides: 18. The V gene's germline CDR1 is SGHTA and CDR2 FQGNSA. This CDR3 is built from 19 residues. Here the CDR3 DNA reads TGTGCCAGCAGCCCACTTGGGACTAGCGGAGAGCTTTCTAACTACGAGCAGTACTTC. The encoded protein is CASSPLGTSGELSNYEQYF.

This clone was seen only once. The chain combines TRBV19 with TRBJ2-3; D remains ambiguous. Germline loops: CDR1 LNHDA, CDR2 SQIVND (reference sequence). This CDR3 is 12 amino acids long. V dropped 6 bases and J dropped 5 bases, with 9 bases sitting between them. This chain's CDR3 is CASRVYGDTQYF. As DNA, the CDR3 is TGTGCCAGTAGGGTCTACGGAGATACGCAGTATTTT.

The chain has TRBV6-6 and TRBJ1-6; the D gene is possibly TRBD1 (6 bases). From germline, CDR1 is MNHNY and CDR2 SVGAGI (reference sequence). This CDR3 region has 16 residues. Trimming pared 5 bases from V and 7 bases from J, leaving 18 bases between. CDR3 in amino acids: CASSQQGFGHNSPLHF. The CDR3 coding sequence is TGTGCCAGCAGTCAACAGGGTTTCGGCCACAATTCACCCCTCCACTTT.

The V gene is TRBV9, the J gene TRBJ2-5, with 8 nucleotides matching TRBD2. The CDR3 covers 16 residues. With V trimmed by 4 bases and J by 6 bases, 14 bases remained unmatched. The germline CDR1 and CDR2 sequences are SGDLS and YYNGEE. Written as DNA, the CDR3 is TGTGCCAGCAGCCCCCACCTTTTAGCGGGGCTGAAGACCCAGTACTTC. Residues: CASSPHLLAGLKTQYF. The complete variable domain, with remaining parts taken from reference TRBV9 and TRBJ2-5, reads DSGVTQTPKHLITATGQRVTLRCSPRSGDLSVYWYQQSLDQGLQFLIQYYNGEERAKGNILERFSAQQFPDLHSELNLSSLELGDSALYFCASSPHLLAGLKTQYFGPGTRLLVL.

This clone was observed a few times. V is TRBV4-1 and J is TRBJ2-7, with 7 bases fitting TRBD2. V dropped 5 bases and J dropped 5; count of bases not matched to a gene: 15. CDR3 length: 16 residues. In germline, CDR1 is MGHRA, CDR2 YSYEKL. The CDR3 here is CASSGGAGQGGNEQYF. In DNA, the CDR3 is TGCGCCAGCAGCGGTGGAGCGGGGCAGGGAGGAAACGAGCAGTACTTC.

V gene TRBV19 combines with J gene TRBJ1-2; D perhaps matches TRBD1 (6 bases). The length of the CDR3 is 12 residues. Deletions cut 7 bases from V and 2 bases from J, with 8 bases between. CDR1 is LNHDA, CDR2 SQIVND, per germline (reference sequence). CDR3 in DNA: TGTGCCAGTATTGACAGGAACTATGGCTACACCTTC. Translating it yields CASIDRNYGYTF.

This chain joins TRBV4-2 and TRBJ1-2; D remains ambiguous. The germline CDR1 and CDR2 sequences are LGHNA and YNFKEQ. CDR3 length: 16 residues. Trimming took 5 bases from V and 4 from J, leaving 20 bases between them. The CDR3 nucleotides read TGTGCCAGCAGCTTTAAAACTTCCACGGTCCCCTATGGCTACACCTTC. This codes for CASSFKTSTVPYGYTF.

The chain joins TRBV9 to TRBJ2-7, with 8 bases that match TRBD2. With 1 base clipped from V and 3 bases from J, the junction kept 3 bases outside the gene matches. This CDR3 has 14 amino acids. CDR1 and CDR2 from the germline V gene are SGDLS and YYNGEE. Written as DNA, the CDR3 is TGTGCCAGCAGCGTAATGAGCGGGGGCTACGAGCAGTACTTC. Protein product: CASSVMSGGYEQYF.

This clone came up once. The rearrangement joins TRBV11-2 to TRBJ2-3; TRBD1 aligns across 10 bases. The V and J ends lost 4 bases and 4 bases, in that order; junction bases with no gene match: 14. Per the germline V gene, CDR1 is SGHAT and CDR2 is FQNNGV. The CDR3 sequence is 18 residues long. Here the CDR3 reads CASSSTLDRGRRADTQYF. In DNA, the CDR3 is TGTGCCAGCAGCTCAACTTTAGACAGGGGGCGGCGGGCAGATACGCAGTATTTT.

The chain combines TRBV5-6 with TRBJ1-5, with D unclear. Looked up from germline, CDR1 is SGHDT and CDR2 is YYEEEE. V was cut by 3 bases and J by 4 bases, with 11 bases left in between. The CDR3 runs to 14 residues. The CDR3 here is CASSSRSWNQPQHF. The CDR3 coding sequence is TGTGCCAGCAGCTCTCGGAGTTGGAATCAGCCCCAGCATTTT.

The CDR3, as DNA: TGTGCCAGCAGCTTGTGGTGGCAGTTCTACAATGAGCAGTTCTTC. Amino acids: CASSLWWQFYNEQFF. V is TRBV5-6 and J is TRBJ2-1; D is ambiguous. The V end lost 1 base, the J end lost 3 bases, and 11 bases lay between the germline ends. The CDR3 length is 15 residues. The V gene's germline CDR1 is SGHDT and CDR2 YYEEEE.

This chain links TRBV5-4 with TRBJ2-2; 10 bases align to TRBD1. Per germline, CDR1 SGHNT and CDR2 YYREEE (reference sequence). Trimming took 1 base from V and 7 from J; bases not matched to a gene: 13. The CDR3 contains 18 residues. The DNA of the CDR3 is TGTGCCAGCAGCTTGCTGCCTCCCGGGACAGGGGAGGTCGGGGAGCTGTTTTTT. Amino acids: CASSLLPPGTGEVGELFF. The variable domain in full, with the rest retrieved from reference TRBV5-4 and TRBJ2-2, is ETGVTQSPTHLIKTRGQQVTLRCSSQSGHNTVSWYQQALGQGPQFIFQYYREEENGRGNFPPRFSGLQFPNYSSELNVNALELDDSALYLCASSLLPPGTGEVGELFFGEGSRLTVL.

V is TRBV7-9 and J is TRBJ2-1; 9 bases line up with TRBD2. CDR1 is SEHNR, CDR2 FQNEAQ, per germline (reference sequence). The CDR3 runs 17 residues. J was trimmed by 3 bases and V by 2 bases; bases with no gene match: 8. The CDR3 DNA is TGTGCCAGCAGCTTACCCCCACGCGGGGGGGGCTACAATGAGCAGTTCTTC. Its protein is CASSLPPRGGGYNEQFF.

The sample holds one count of this clone. V gene TRBV28 combines with J gene TRBJ1-2, with D perhaps TRBD1 (5 bases). The CDR3 spans 15 residues. V shed 7 bases and J shed 8 bases, with 23 bases lying between them. Germline-derived CDR1 and CDR2 are MDHEN and SYDVKM. In DNA, the CDR3 is TGTGCCAGCAAATCCCCAATGGGAGGGGCAGCAGGCTACACCTTC. This translates into CASKSPMGGAAGYTF.

This sequence joins TRBV5-1 and TRBJ2-7; a weak D match, TRBD2 (5 bases). Trimming took 2 bases from V and 2 from J, leaving 17 bases between them. Germline V gene data show CDR1 as SGHRS and CDR2 as YFSETQ. CDR3 length equals 16 residues. This CDR3 is CASSLGLADPTYEQYF. The CDR3 DNA sequence: TGCGCCAGCAGCTTAGGTCTAGCCGACCCCACCTACGAGCAGTACTTC.

V gene TRBV6-6 combines with J gene TRBJ1-2; D is perhaps TRBD1 (5 bases). Germline assignment: CDR1 MNHNY and CDR2 SVGAGI (reference sequence). CDR3 length: 13 amino acids. Trimming removed 8 bases at V and 0 bases at J, with 10 bases between. In nucleotides, the CDR3 is TGTGCCAGCGGGGCCGAGTCTAACTATGGCTACACCTTC. It specifies CASGAESNYGYTF.

This chain connects TRBV7-8 to TRBJ2-7; perhaps TRBD1 as D (6 bases). CDR3 size: 13 residues. Germline assignment: CDR1 SGHVS and CDR2 FQNEAQ. V lost 7 bases, J lost 1 base, and 11 bases lay in between. CDR3 nucleotide sequence: TGTGCCAGCAACCCCGACAGGTCCTACGAGCAGTACTTC. Its protein product is CASNPDRSYEQYF.

The chain recombines TRBV27 with TRBJ2-3, with D possibly being TRBD1 (5 bases). The V end was cut by 6 bases, the J end by 8 bases, with 12 bases between. CDR1 and CDR2 from the germline V gene are MNHEY and SMNVEV (reference sequence). CDR3 length: 12 residues. The CDR3 protein is CASRARVGTQYF. CDR3 DNA: TGTGCCAGCAGGGCCAGGGTGGGTACGCAGTATTTT.